The clone carrying this T cell receptor beta chain showed up just once. This sample is part of a study of Ad26.COV2.S vaccination and SARS-CoV-2 variants. Treatment here: 15 to 20 received Ad26.COV2.S at low or high dose, single or two shots; 5 received placebo; per-sample allocation not given. Repertoires come from day 63 after the first vaccine or placebo injection. Germline trimming cut 3 bases from V and 2 bases from J; bases unmatched to any gene: 5. The CDR3 has 15 residues. Germline-derived CDR1 and CDR2 are SGHRS and YFSETQ. Repertoires were generated with immunoSEQ multiplex PCR, while TCRdb's copy carries only in-frame clones and drops some. Of about 250,000 clones detected, about 83% appear once; the ten largest clones hold under 3%.

The chain recombines TRBV5-1 with TRBJ2-5, with 9 bases that match TRBD2. The input for sequencing was peripheral blood, taken in a trial of Ad26.COV2.S vaccine versus placebo. The origin of this receptor is a person between 18 and 60 years old who received the Ad26.COV2.S COVID-19 vaccine or a placebo. The CDR3 coding sequence is TGCGCCAGCAGCTGGCGGGAGGGGCCGCAAGAGACCCAGTACTTC. It encodes CASSWREGPQETQYF.